The entry below gives a single T cell receptor beta chain sequence along with its context. Its antigen is currently unknown. The data originate from a study of T cell responses to AZD1222 COVID-19 vaccine. Looking at the study overall: Analyses pooled second doses at about 4 or about 12 weeks.

This CDR3 region has 16 residues. The data were produced by immunoSEQ multiplex PCR, yet TCRdb's version contains in-frame clones alone and is incomplete. The sample consists of roughly 100,000 clones, less than 95% of them appearing once. Study results and limitations: Unmutated regions of variants are reportedly targeted by nearly half of spike-specific TCRs.

The source was peripheral blood, collected on day 0 of AZD1222 vaccination. The chain couples TRBV21-1 to TRBJ2-1; whether TRBD1, the table's D call, matches the DNA was not checked. TRBV21-1 is classified as a pseudogene. This clonotype originated in an adult in good health. DNA of the CDR3: TGTGCCAGCACCCTAAAGGGACACTTGGGCTACAATGAGCAGTTCTTC. Translation: CASTLKGHLGYNEQFF.